A single sample gave rise to the 14 T cell receptor beta chains below, sequenced in a study of spatial heterogeneity in lung cancer. TCRdb redid the calling of the 5' RACE reads with MiXCR, one entry per CDR3 protein. Among about 45,000 distinct CDR3 sequences, 10% to 15% were seen once, and the ten largest hold approximately 38%. The time point here: sample taken at primary tumor resection. From tumor, nontumor lung or frozen PBMC, whole RNA was taken unsorted for sequencing. Sequences were derived from PBMCs, sampled at surgery. The receptors here all came from a female donor with early-stage non-small cell lung cancer.

This chain uses TRBV13 with TRBJ1-2, with D tentatively TRBD1 (6 bases). Looked up from germline, CDR1 is PRHDT and CDR2 is FYEKMQ (reference sequence). This CDR3 is 14 amino acids long. Trimming stripped 5 bases from V and 8 bases from J, with 18 bases between. The CDR3 sequence is CASSIRGDTMGYTF. CDR3 coding DNA: TGTGCCAGCAGCATAAGGGGGGACACTATGGGCTACACCTTC.

The sample holds many counts of this clonotype. The rearrangement uses TRBV5-1 and TRBJ2-5; D call uncertain. Germline CDR1 reads SGHRS; CDR2 reads YFSETQ. Deletions cut 0 bases from V and 4 bases from J, with 4 bases between. CDR3 length equals 12 residues. CDR3 loop: CASSLGVETQYF. CDR3 coding DNA: TGCGCCAGCAGCTTGGGTGTAGAGACCCAGTACTTC.

This clonotype showed up many times. The chain joins TRBV6-2 or TRBV6-3 to TRBJ1-4, with D perhaps matching TRBD1 (5 bases). Germline V lookup: CDR1 MNHEY, CDR2 SVGEGT. Trimming cost V 0 bases and J 11 bases, with 13 bases left between them. This CDR3 region has 14 residues. The CDR3, as DNA: TGTGCCAGCAGTTACTCCGTACAACGGGGGAAACTGTTTTTT. It yields the protein CASSYSVQRGKLFF.

This clonotype has just a few counts. The chain is built from TRBV6-6 and TRBJ1-1; unclear D gene. The CDR3 is made up of 15 amino acids. The V end lost 0 bases, the J end lost 1 base, and 9 bases lay between the germline ends. CDR1 MNHNY and CDR2 SVGAGI come from the germline V gene (reference sequence). CDR3 bases: TGTGCCAGCAGTTACTCGTCTCCAAGGAACACTGAAGCTTTCTTT. Encoded protein: CASSYSSPRNTEAFF.

This CDR3 is CASSQDLGRVTNSPLHF. The CDR3 bases are TGCGCCAGCAGCCAAGATCTCGGCAGAGTTACAAATTCACCCCTCCACTTT. V and J are TRBV4-3 and TRBJ1-6; D gene uncertain. Germline values: CDR1 LGHNA, CDR2 YSLEER. This CDR3 region has 17 residues. V was clipped by 0 bases and J by 7 bases, with 16 bases between them.

This clonotype was counted only a few times. V usage is TRBV9 and J usage is TRBJ2-5; D call uncertain. The V end was cut by 0 bases, the J end by 0 bases, with 9 bases between. Per germline, CDR1 SGDLS and CDR2 YYNGEE. CDR3 length: 15 residues. The chain's CDR3 is CASSVGGEYQETQYF. DNA for the CDR3: TGTGCCAGCAGCGTAGGAGGAGAGTACCAAGAGACCCAGTACTTC. Drawing the rest from reference TRBV9 and TRBJ2-5, the complete variable domain is DSGVTQTPKHLITATGQRVTLRCSPRSGDLSVYWYQQSLDQGLQFLIQYYNGEERAKGNILERFSAQQFPDLHSELNLSSLELGDSALYFCASSVGGEYQETQYFGPGTRLLVL.

In its sample, this clonotype was seen once. The rearrangement links TRBV9 to TRBJ2-2; 8 bases fit TRBD1. Germline trimming cut 3 bases from V and 4 bases from J; bases unmatched to any gene: 11. Germline V gene data show CDR1 as SGDLS and CDR2 as YYNGEE. The length of the CDR3 is 17 residues. The CDR3 DNA sequence: TGTGCCAGCAGCGAGCGCGCCGGGACAGGCCTCACCGGGGAGCTGTTTTTT. Amino acid sequence: CASSERAGTGLTGELFF. The full variable domain, rest sourced from reference TRBV9 and TRBJ2-2, is DSGVTQTPKHLITATGQRVTLRCSPRSGDLSVYWYQQSLDQGLQFLIQYYNGEERAKGNILERFSAQQFPDLHSELNLSSLELGDSALYFCASSERAGTGLTGELFFGEGSRLTVL.

The chain links TRBV7-7 to TRBJ2-1; 9 positions agree with TRBD1. The germline V gene encodes CDR1 SSHAT and CDR2 FNYEAQ (reference sequence). Losses at the gene ends were 5 bases for V and 6 bases for J; bases not matched to a gene: 2. The CDR3 sequence is 13 residues long. CDR3 in amino acids: CASSTGQGNEQFF. The DNA of the CDR3 is TGTGCCAGCAGCACGGGACAGGGCAATGAGCAGTTCTTC.

The rearrangement links TRBV7-9 to TRBJ2-1; D ambiguous. V was trimmed by 6 bases and J by 4 bases, leaving 7 bases between them. The CDR3 contains 12 residues. Germline loops: CDR1 SEHNR, CDR2 FQNEAQ (reference sequence). The CDR3 nucleotides are TGTGCCAGCAGTTACGGTTACAATGAGCAGTTCTTC. Protein sequence: CASSYGYNEQFF.

This clonotype was seen a few times. The rearrangement uses TRBV7-6 and TRBJ2-7; D uncertain. V dropped 0 bases and J dropped 4 bases, with 7 bases sitting between them. Germline V gene lookup returns CDR1 SGHVS and CDR2 FNYEAQ. The length of the CDR3 is 13 residues. CDR3 sequence (DNA): TGTGCCAGCAGCTTAGCTTTTGGATACGAGCAGTACTTC. Amino acid sequence: CASSLAFGYEQYF.

This chain connects TRBV28 to TRBJ2-3, with 7 bases identical to TRBD2. The CDR3 consists of 19 residues. Germline V lookup: CDR1 MDHEN, CDR2 SYDVKM. V shed 2 bases and J 6 bases; nucleotides not matched to a gene: 20. The CDR3 DNA reads as TGTGCCAGCAGTTTAGGCCTAGCGGAGCTAACAACCCTACCGGATACGCAGTATTTT. Translated, it gives CASSLGLAELTTLPDTQYF.

The chain combines TRBV12-3 or TRBV12-4 with TRBJ1-1; D may be TRBD1 (5 bases). CDR3 size: 16 residues. Trimming took 3 bases from V and 0 from J, leaving 14 bases between them. The CDR3 here is CASSFDGGGLNTEAFF. CDR3 DNA: TGTGCCAGCAGTTTCGATGGTGGGGGGTTGAACACTGAAGCTTTCTTT.

This clonotype was counted between two and nine times. V is TRBV7-9 and J is TRBJ2-1; TRBD2 matches at 8 bases. Germline lookup yields CDR1 SEHNR and CDR2 FQNEAQ (reference sequence). The CDR3 is 15 residues long. V dropped 3 bases and J dropped 6; count of bases not matched to a gene: 7. The CDR3 protein is CASSFRGTSSNEQFF. The CDR3 DNA reads TGTGCCAGCAGCTTTCGCGGGACTAGTTCCAATGAGCAGTTCTTC.

This clonotype was observed a few times. The chain recombines TRBV20-1 with TRBJ2-6; no clear D gene. V lost 1 base, J lost 1 base, and 5 bases lay in between. Per germline, CDR1 DFQATT and CDR2 SNEGSKA (reference sequence). The CDR3 length is 14 residues. The CDR3 region has the DNA TGCAGTGCTAGAGGCGCATCTGGGGCCAACGTCCTGACTTTC. It is translated as CSARGASGANVLTF.